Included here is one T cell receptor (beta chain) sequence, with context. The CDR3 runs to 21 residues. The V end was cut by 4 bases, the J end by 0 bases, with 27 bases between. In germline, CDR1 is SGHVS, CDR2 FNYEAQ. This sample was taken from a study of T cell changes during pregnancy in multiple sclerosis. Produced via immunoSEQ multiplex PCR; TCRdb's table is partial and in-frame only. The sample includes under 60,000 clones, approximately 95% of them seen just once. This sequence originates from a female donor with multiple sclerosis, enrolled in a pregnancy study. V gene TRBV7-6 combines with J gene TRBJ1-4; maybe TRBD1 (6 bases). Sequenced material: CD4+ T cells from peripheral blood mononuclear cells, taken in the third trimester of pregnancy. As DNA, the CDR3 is TGTGCCAGCAGCTCCCCCCTGAGGACAGCAAATCCCTTTGCAACTAATGAAAAACTGTTTTTT. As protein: CASSSPLRTANPFATNEKLFF.